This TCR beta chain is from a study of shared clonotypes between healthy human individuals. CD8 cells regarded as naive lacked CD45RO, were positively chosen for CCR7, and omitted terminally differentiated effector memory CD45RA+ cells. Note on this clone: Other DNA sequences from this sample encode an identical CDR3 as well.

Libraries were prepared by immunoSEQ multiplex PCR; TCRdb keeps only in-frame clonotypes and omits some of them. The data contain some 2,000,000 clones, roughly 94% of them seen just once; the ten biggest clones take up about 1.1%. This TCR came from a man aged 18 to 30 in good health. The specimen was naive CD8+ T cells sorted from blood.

DNA of the CDR3: TGTGCCAGCAGCTTAGAAGGCTCCGAGCAGTACTTC. Its protein is CASSLEGSEQYF. The V call is TRBV11-2, the J call TRBJ2-7, with unresolved D. V was cut by 0 bases and J by 6 bases, with 6 bases left in between. CDR3 size: 12 residues. CDR1 SGHAT and CDR2 FQNNGV come from the germline V gene. Based on the CDR3 plus reference TRBV11-2 and TRBJ2-7, the full variable domain is EAGVAQSPRYKIIEKRQSVAFWCNPISGHATLYWYQQILGQGPKLLIQFQNNGVVDDSQLPKDRFSAERLKGVDSTLKIQPAKLEDSAVYLCASSLEGSEQYFGPGTRLTVT.